This TCR beta chain originates from a study of PD-L1 blockade in urothelial cancer. Study background: Patients' atezolizumab regimen, 1,200 mg intravenously every 3 weeks, began around 2014. Between 0 and 3 prior chemotherapy regimens had been given to patients.

Pretreatment sampling and on-treatment sampling together yielded between 1 and 8 samples for each patient. Data came from immunoSEQ multiplex PCR; TCRdb stores just in-frame clones and leaves some out. The sample lists tens of thousands of clones; about four fifths were seen once. The length of the CDR3 is 16 residues. V trimming: 4 bases; J trimming: 3 bases; junction bases outside the gene matches: 4. Germline loops: CDR1 MNHEY, CDR2 SVGAGI. Sequencing used PBMCs, obtained around atezolizumab (anti-PD-L1) treatment. The source is a man aged 70-80 years with urothelial cancer. V and J are TRBV6-5 and TRBJ2-1, with 12 bases aligning to TRBD1. CDR3 bases: TGTGCCAGCAGTTCCGGGACAGGGGGCTACTACAATGAGCAGTTCTTC. As protein: CASSSGTGGYYNEQFF.